The 23 T cell receptor beta chains listed next were all sequenced from one sample in a study of T cell repertoires in cytomegalovirus infection. TCRdb used MiXCR to reprocess the reads, holding one entry per CDR3 protein. The table lists fewer than 400,000 distinct CDR3 sequences, around 18% of them singletons. Sequenced: PBMCs. The receptors stem from a human donor in good health (CMV status not recorded). Some clones in this sample may be carry-over from other donors' samples.

This clonotype occurred many times. This sequence joins TRBV7-8 and TRBJ1-4; no reliable D call. Germline values: CDR1 SGHVS, CDR2 FQNEAQ. V lost 2 bases, J lost 4 bases, and 5 bases lay in between. The CDR3 has 13 amino acids. CDR3 residues: CASSLNLNEKLFF. CDR3 DNA: TGTGCCAGCAGCTTAAATCTTAATGAAAAACTGTTTTTT.

The chain couples TRBV25-1 to TRBJ2-2, with D possibly TRBD1 on 6 matching bases. Between the trimmed V and J ends, which lost 7 bases and 5 bases, there was a span of 20 bases. Germline V gene sequence: CDR1 MGHDK, CDR2 SYGVNS. CDR3 size: 16 residues. CDR3 DNA: TGTGCCAGCACCGGAATGCAGACAGGTCTTACCGGGGAGCTGTTTTTT. This translates into CASTGMQTGLTGELFF.

V usage is TRBV10-3 and J usage is TRBJ2-5; the D gene is possibly TRBD1 (6 bases). Germline V gives CDR1 ENHRY, CDR2 SYGVKD. The CDR3 length is 14 residues. Trimming stripped 3 bases from V and 1 base from J, with 9 bases between. The CDR3 bases are TGTGCCATCAGTGAAGGACAGCTCCAAGAGACCCAGTACTTC. Its protein product is CAISEGQLQETQYF.

The chain links TRBV6-2 or TRBV6-3 to TRBJ2-7; 9 nucleotides agree with TRBD2. CDR3 length equals 16 residues. With 4 bases clipped from V and 0 bases from J, the junction kept 7 bases outside the gene matches. Germline values: CDR1 MNHEY, CDR2 SVGEGT. The CDR3 spells CASSFPSGGSSYEQYF. Written as DNA, the CDR3 is TGTGCCAGCAGTTTCCCGAGCGGGGGGAGCTCCTACGAGCAGTACTTC.

Only one count was recorded for this clonotype. The chain recombines TRBV2 with TRBJ1-5; no reliable D call. Germline-derived CDR1 and CDR2 are SNHLY and FYNNEI. This CDR3 is 13 amino acids long. Trimming cost V 8 bases and J 4 bases, with 12 bases left between them. The chain's CDR3 is CASVGDRNQPQHF. Here the CDR3 DNA reads TGTGCCAGCGTCGGGGATAGGAATCAGCCCCAGCATTTT.

V and J are TRBV20-1 and TRBJ1-1, with D perhaps matching TRBD1 (5 bases). Trimming left V 2 bases short and J 3 bases short, with 10 bases between. CDR1 and CDR2 from the germline V gene are DFQATT and SNEGSKA (reference sequence). This CDR3 is built from 13 residues. The CDR3 DNA follows: TGCAGTGCTAGACGGGACTTCTACACTGAAGCTTTCTTT. Translation: CSARRDFYTEAFF.

The rearrangement links TRBV30 to TRBJ1-1; D is possibly TRBD1 (5 bases). Trimming cost V 0 bases and J 4 bases, with 21 bases left between them. Germline V lookup: CDR1 GTSNPN, CDR2 SVGIG (reference sequence). The CDR3 runs to 17 residues. The CDR3 coding sequence is TGTGCCTGGAGTGTATCGTTCTGGGGCAGGGAGAGCACTGAAGCTTTCTTT. As protein: CAWSVSFWGRESTEAFF.

V gene TRBV24-1 combines with J gene TRBJ1-2; possibly TRBD1 for D (5 bases). V lost 3 bases and J 14 bases, leaving 12 bases between the germline ends. Germline V gene sequence: CDR1 KGHDR, CDR2 SFDVKD. CDR3 length: 11 amino acids. For the CDR3, the DNA is TGTGCCACCAGTGATACAGGCAGACAAACCTTC. Protein product: CATSDTGRQTF.

This clonotype came up a few times. The rearrangement joins TRBV7-9 to TRBJ2-7, with a possible D match to TRBD1 (6 bases). CDR1 and CDR2 from the germline V gene are SEHNR and FQNEAQ (reference sequence). The CDR3 has 14 residues. Trimming stripped 3 bases from V and 3 bases from J, with 12 bases between. Written as DNA, the CDR3 is TGTGCCAGCAGCTTTCCCGGACAGATCTACGAGCAGTACTTC. Its translation is CASSFPGQIYEQYF.

The table lists this clonotype with a few counts. This sequence joins TRBV6-1 and TRBJ1-1; D ambiguous. V was shortened by 0 bases and J by 11 bases, with 10 bases between the two germline ends. The CDR3 consists of 12 residues. Germline V gene sequence: CDR1 MNHNS, CDR2 SASEGT. The CDR3, as DNA: TGTGCCAGCAGTGAAGCGTTTTTGAAGGCTTTCTTT. Its protein product is CASSEAFLKAFF.

This rearrangement joins TRBV6-5 to TRBJ2-3; 9 bases are shared with TRBD2. The CDR3 covers 18 residues. V dropped 0 bases and J dropped 11; count of bases not matched to a gene: 18. Per the germline V gene, CDR1 is MNHEY and CDR2 is SVGAGI. CDR3 loop: CASSYSYPASGDFGGQYF. The CDR3 DNA sequence: TGTGCCAGCAGTTACTCCTACCCGGCTAGCGGGGACTTTGGGGGGCAGTATTTT.

This clonotype was seen more than once but under ten times. This rearrangement joins TRBV29-1 to TRBJ2-5, with 7 bases matching TRBD1. V lost 3 bases to trimming and J lost 4 bases; unmatched junction nucleotides: 5. From germline, CDR1 is SQVTM and CDR2 ANQGSEA. The CDR3 loop spans 13 amino acids. CDR3 nucleotide sequence: TGCAGCGTTGACAGGGGGAGAGGAGAGACCCAGTACTTC. It specifies CSVDRGRGETQYF.

The table lists this clonotype with a count of one. The chain employs TRBV6-2 or TRBV6-3 and TRBJ1-2; TRBD1 matches 8 bases. The CDR3 extends over 16 amino acids. Trimming cost V 5 bases and J 3 bases; bases outside gene matches: 11. Germline CDR1 reads MNHEY; CDR2 reads SVGEGT. The CDR3 nucleotides read TGTGCCAGCAGTCCGATCGGACAGGGAGCTTACTATGGCTACACCTTC. The encoded protein is CASSPIGQGAYYGYTF.

This clonotype was recorded many times. This rearrangement joins TRBV25-1 to TRBJ2-5; D is uncertain. CDR3 length: 13 amino acids. V lost 1 base, J lost 3 bases, and 6 bases lay in between. CDR1 and CDR2 from the germline V gene are MGHDK and SYGVNS. CDR3 nucleotide sequence: TGTGCCAGCAGTGAATTTAAGAAAGAGACCCAGTACTTC. It codes for CASSEFKKETQYF. Combining the CDR3 with reference TRBV25-1 and TRBJ2-5 gives the whole variable domain EADIYQTPRYLVIGTGKKITLECSQTMGHDKMYWYQQDPGMELHLIHYSYGVNSTEKGDLSSESTVSRIRTEHFPLTLESARPSHTSQYLCASSEFKKETQYFGPGTRLLVL.

The rearrangement joins TRBV12-3 or TRBV12-4 to TRBJ2-3, with D possibly being TRBD2 (6 bases). CDR3 length: 14 residues. Trimming left V 2 bases short and J 4 bases short, with 10 bases between. CDR3 bases: TGTGCCAGCAGTTTAAGGTGGGGGGCAGATACGCAGTATTTT. This gives the protein CASSLRWGADTQYF.

Only a few counts were recorded for this clonotype. The chain employs TRBV7-2 and TRBJ2-1; 15 bases agree with TRBD2. The CDR3 length is 16 residues. V was pared by 5 bases and J by 8 bases, with 7 bases of the junction left unmatched. In germline, CDR1 is SGHTA, CDR2 FQGNSA. The CDR3 DNA sequence: TGTGCCAGCAGCAAACGGACTAGCGGGGGGGCGGATGAGCAGTTCTTC. It codes for CASSKRTSGGADEQFF.

The genes are TRBV7-2 and TRBJ2-5, with 9 positions matching TRBD2. Per the germline V gene, CDR1 is SGHTA and CDR2 is FQGNSA. The V gene end was trimmed by 5 bases and the J gene end by 5 bases; junction bases not matched to a gene: 12. This CDR3 contains 16 residues. CDR3 sequence: CASSPRWSGGLETQYF. The CDR3 bases are TGTGCCAGCAGCCCCCGGTGGAGCGGGGGGTTGGAGACCCAGTACTTC.

This clonotype was found a few times. The V call is TRBV7-2, the J call TRBJ1-2, with D maybe TRBD1 (6 bases). The CDR3 spans 16 residues. Germline CDR1 is SGHTA and CDR2 is FQGNSA. V was cut by 5 bases and J by 3 bases, with 19 bases left in between. The CDR3, as DNA: TGTGCCAGCAGCCCTGACAGTACAGGGCAGCACTATGGCTACACCTTC. Encoded protein: CASSPDSTGQHYGYTF.

J is TRBJ1-1 and V is TRBV19, with D perhaps matching TRBD1 (5 bases). The CDR3 spans 13 residues. Trimming removed 4 bases from V and 11 bases from J, with 17 bases in between. Per the germline V gene, CDR1 is LNHDA and CDR2 is SQIVND (reference sequence). CDR3 in DNA: TGTGCCAGTAGTAACAGACGACAGTTCGTGGCTTTCTTT. It yields the protein CASSNRRQFVAFF.

This clonotype showed up just a few times. The chain combines TRBV27 with TRBJ2-7; D call uncertain. The CDR3 length is 11 residues. The V end was cut by 7 bases, the J end by 6 bases, with 10 bases between. The germline V gene has CDR1 MNHEY and CDR2 SMNVEV (reference sequence). This CDR3 is CASTLPGEQYF. CDR3 nucleotides: TGTGCCAGCACCCTACCAGGCGAGCAGTACTTC.

A word on this clonotype: This may be a read error, as it is one base from a much larger clone. V usage is TRBV29-1 and J usage is TRBJ2-5, with D perhaps TRBD1 or TRBD2 (5 bases each). Trimming pared 3 bases from V and 6 bases from J, leaving 11 bases between. This CDR3 contains 12 residues. Germline CDR1 is SQVTM and CDR2 is ANQGSEA. The CDR3 DNA reads as TGCAGCGTTGACAGTGGGGGAAAGACCCAGTACTTC. Translating gives CSVDSGGKTQYF.

V usage is TRBV5-8 and J usage is TRBJ2-7; tentative D call: TRBD2 (7 bases). The CDR3 extends over 15 amino acids. Per the germline V gene, CDR1 is SGHTS and CDR2 is YDEGEE. Trimming removed 6 bases at V and 2 bases at J, with 18 bases between. CDR3 sequence: CASTRLGGEAYEQYF. CDR3 coding DNA: TGTGCCAGCACCCGATTAGGGGGGGAGGCCTACGAGCAGTACTTC.

A remark on this clonotype: One base separates it from a far larger clone, so it is likely a read error. This chain connects TRBV7-2 to TRBJ2-1; D gene uncertain. Trimming stripped 2 bases from V and 4 bases from J, with 6 bases between. The CDR3 consists of 13 residues. The germline V gene has CDR1 SGHTA and CDR2 FQGNSA. CDR3 nucleotide sequence: TGTGCCAGCAGCTTACCCTGGTACAATGAGCAGTTCTTC. This codes for CASSLPWYNEQFF.